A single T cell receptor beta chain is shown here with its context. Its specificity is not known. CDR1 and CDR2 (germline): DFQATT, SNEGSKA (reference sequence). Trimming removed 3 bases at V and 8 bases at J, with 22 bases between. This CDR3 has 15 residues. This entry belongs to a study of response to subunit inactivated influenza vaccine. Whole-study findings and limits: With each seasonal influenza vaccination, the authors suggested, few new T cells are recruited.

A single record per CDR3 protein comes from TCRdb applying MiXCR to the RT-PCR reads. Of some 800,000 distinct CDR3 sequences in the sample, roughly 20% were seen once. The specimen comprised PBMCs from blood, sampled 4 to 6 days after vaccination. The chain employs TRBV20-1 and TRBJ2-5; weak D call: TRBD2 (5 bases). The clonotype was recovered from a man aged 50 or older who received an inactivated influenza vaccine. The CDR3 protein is CSARKAGRPRDTQYF. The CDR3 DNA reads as TGCAGTGCTAGGAAGGCCGGCAGACCCCGGGATACCCAGTACTTC.